This T cell receptor beta chain came from a study of T cell clonality in common variable immunodeficiency. Generated by immunoSEQ multiplex PCR, the TCRdb table keeps only in-frame clones and is missing some. This sample has around 45,000 clones, each found more than once. This clone was observed at least ten times. The read gets to within 3 residues of the CDR3 end, and the germline J gene fills in the rest. The CDR3 loop spans 14 amino acids. Unmatched junction bases numbered 6, after V lost 4 bases and J lost 6 bases. The V gene's germline CDR1 is SGHRS and CDR2 YFSETQ. The source of this sequence is a person aged 18 to 70 in good health. The V and J genes are TRBV5-1 and TRBJ2-7; 11 bases match TRBD1. The sample was peripheral blood mononuclear cells. CDR3: CASSRTGGEGEQYF. Incomplete CDR3 DNA: TGCGCCAGCAGCCGGACAGGGGGCGAGGGCGAG.